This is a list of T cell receptor beta chains from one sample in a study of vaccination and CD4 T cells after COVID-19. No antigen has been identified for these receptors. TCRdb re-called the PCR reads through MiXCR, storing one row per CDR3 protein. The table shows roughly 9,800 distinct CDR3 sequences, with around 55% occurring only once. Sequenced sample: CD4+ T cells from blood, cultured in vitro. The source is a human donor who had recovered from COVID-19. The CDR3 runs from the conserved cysteine through the conserved F or W. Each record gives: CDR3 DNA, CDR3 protein, clone size, V gene, J gene, D gene. A D gene is named only where the DNA matches it firmly. Clone size is given for some rows only: seen once, a few or many times, or a class if the clone is expanded.

CDR3nt: TGCGCCAGCAGTGAGTCTAGCGGCGGAAATCAGCCCCAGCATTTT
CDR3aa: CASSESSGGNQPQHF
abundance: large
v_gene: TRBV10-2
j_gene: TRBJ1-5
d_gene: .

CDR3nt: TGTGCCAGCAGCCTTTACAGGGGTCAGCCCCAGCATTTT
CDR3aa: CASSLYRGQPQHF
abundance: .
v_gene: TRBV7-2
j_gene: TRBJ1-5
d_gene: TRBD1

CDR3nt: TGTGCCAGCAGTTTAAGCGGATTCTATGGCTACACCTTC
CDR3aa: CASSLSGFYGYTF
abundance: .
v_gene: TRBV27
j_gene: TRBJ1-2
d_gene: .

CDR3nt: TGCAGCGTTGAAGATAGCGGGAGGGTCACCGGGGAGCTGTTTTTT
CDR3aa: CSVEDSGRVTGELFF
abundance: .
v_gene: TRBV29-1
j_gene: TRBJ2-2
d_gene: TRBD2

CDR3nt: TGTGCCAGCAGTTTTAGGCGTCAGGAGCAGTACTTC
CDR3aa: CASSFRRQEQYF
abundance: .
v_gene: TRBV12-3/TRBV12-4
j_gene: TRBJ2-7
d_gene: .

CDR3nt: TGTGCCAGCAGCCCCGGGGCTTATAGCAATCAGCCCCAGCATTTT
CDR3aa: CASSPGAYSNQPQHF
abundance: .
v_gene: TRBV12-3/TRBV12-4
j_gene: TRBJ1-5
d_gene: .

CDR3nt: TGTGCCACTGTACAGGGCAGCTCCTATAATTCACCCCTCCACTTT
CDR3aa: CATVQGSSYNSPLHF
abundance: .
v_gene: TRBV6-1
j_gene: TRBJ1-6
d_gene: .

CDR3nt: TGTGCCAGTAGCAATAGGGCCGTTTATGGCTACACCTTC
CDR3aa: CASSNRAVYGYTF
abundance: .
v_gene: TRBV19
j_gene: TRBJ1-2
d_gene: .

CDR3nt: TGTGCCAGTAGATATCCCCCTCGAGAGCCCCAGCATTTT
CDR3aa: CASRYPPREPQHF
abundance: few
v_gene: TRBV19
j_gene: TRBJ1-5
d_gene: .

CDR3nt: TGTGCTAGCAGCTATTCGACAGGGAGCGAGCAGTACTTC
CDR3aa: CASSYSTGSEQYF
abundance: few
v_gene: TRBV7-6
j_gene: TRBJ2-7
d_gene: TRBD1

CDR3nt: TGTGCCAGTAGTGCCCCGGGCAGGACCTACGAGCAGTACTTC
CDR3aa: CASSAPGRTYEQYF
abundance: .
v_gene: TRBV19
j_gene: TRBJ2-7
d_gene: .

CDR3nt: TGTGCCTGGGCCGGGACAGGGCTTTCACCCCTCCACTTT
CDR3aa: CAWAGTGLSPLHF
abundance: .
v_gene: TRBV30
j_gene: TRBJ1-6
d_gene: TRBD1

CDR3nt: TGTGCCAGCAGCTCTACCTGGACAGGGGGCGCGGATGAAAAACTGTTTTTT
CDR3aa: CASSSTWTGGADEKLFF
abundance: .
v_gene: TRBV7-9
j_gene: TRBJ1-4
d_gene: TRBD1

CDR3nt: TGTGCCAGCAGTGACATGTCCAATCAGCCCCAGCATTTT
CDR3aa: CASSDMSNQPQHF
abundance: .
v_gene: TRBV2
j_gene: TRBJ1-5
d_gene: .

CDR3nt: TGTGCCAGCAGCTTAGTTCCCGGGGCCACCTACGAGCAGTACTTC
CDR3aa: CASSLVPGATYEQYF
abundance: .
v_gene: TRBV11-2
j_gene: TRBJ2-7
d_gene: .

CDR3nt: TGCGCCAGCAGTCAATCCTCATATCTGTGGAGCTCCTACGAGCAGTACTTC
CDR3aa: CASSQSSYLWSSYEQYF
abundance: medium-sized
v_gene: TRBV23-1
j_gene: TRBJ2-7
d_gene: .

CDR3nt: TGTGCCAGCAGCTTAGGGGATATTAATGGCTACACCTTC
CDR3aa: CASSLGDINGYTF
abundance: once
v_gene: TRBV7-9
j_gene: TRBJ1-2
d_gene: .

CDR3nt: TGTGCCAGCTCACCACGCTTGGGGTTGGACACTGAAGCTTTCTTT
CDR3aa: CASSPRLGLDTEAFF
abundance: large
v_gene: TRBV18
j_gene: TRBJ1-1
d_gene: .

CDR3nt: TGTGCCAGCAGTGTTCTATATGGGAGCACTGAAGCTTTCTTT
CDR3aa: CASSVLYGSTEAFF
abundance: once
v_gene: TRBV6-2/TRBV6-3
j_gene: TRBJ1-1
d_gene: .

CDR3nt: TGTGCCTGGAGTGGGGTCACGTATAATTCACCCCTCCACTTT
CDR3aa: CAWSGVTYNSPLHF
abundance: .
v_gene: TRBV30
j_gene: TRBJ1-6
d_gene: .

CDR3nt: TGTGCCAGCAGTGGCCAGGCTGGACAGCCCCAGCATTTT
CDR3aa: CASSGQAGQPQHF
abundance: few
v_gene: TRBV6-2/TRBV6-3
j_gene: TRBJ1-5
d_gene: .

CDR3nt: TGCAGTGCTACCAACCCCGGTTTGAACACTGAAGCTTTCTTT
CDR3aa: CSATNPGLNTEAFF
abundance: few
v_gene: TRBV20-1
j_gene: TRBJ1-1
d_gene: .

CDR3nt: TGCAGCGTTGGGGACAATCAGCCCCAGCATTTT
CDR3aa: CSVGDNQPQHF
abundance: .
v_gene: TRBV29-1
j_gene: TRBJ1-5
d_gene: .